This entry describes one T cell receptor (beta chain). This entry is derived from a study of blood T cell repertoires in COVID-19. The overall study: Samples representing acute and convalescent COVID-19 were sourced from the United States, Italy and Spain. T cells, B-cell-depleted T cells, or PBMCs supplied cDNA or gDNA.

Germline CDR1 SGHNT, CDR2 YYREEE (reference sequence). CDR3 length: 15 amino acids. V was clipped by 4 bases and J by 3 bases, with 16 bases between them. In the original analysis: Nucleated cell counts were estimated from reference gene primer amplification. Some clones are missing from TCRdb's copy, which holds only in-frame ones; the method was immunoSEQ multiplex PCR. The V and J calls and clone size were taken over from that table, and D and trimming were inferred from the DNA. This table has a few hundred thousand clones, around 90% appearing once. Sequenced material: peripheral blood. This receptor was obtained from a woman aged 40 to 55 with COVID-19, enrolled during active disease. The chain is built from TRBV5-4 and TRBJ2-5, with a possible D match to TRBD1 (5 bases). The CDR3 coding sequence is TGTGCCAGCAGCGCCTCGGGCGGCAGGGAAGAGACCCAGTACTTC. Protein sequence: CASSASGGREETQYF.